These 7 T cell receptor beta chains originate from one sample sequenced in a study of blood T cells in healthy people across ages. Primers used in a second PCR of roughly 7 to 12 cycles were a sample-barcoded 5' primer and a J-beta primer mix. A single record per CDR3 protein comes from TCRdb applying MiXCR to the 5' RACE reads. Of some 1.5 million distinct CDR3 sequences listed, approximately 30% are singletons. Sequencing was performed on blood. Receptors originate from a young woman in good health.

This clonotype was seen many times. The chain recombines TRBV5-5 with TRBJ2-1, with TRBD1 identical over 9 bases. Germline V lookup: CDR1 SGHKS, CDR2 YYEKEE (reference sequence). The V gene end was trimmed by 7 bases and the J gene end by 8 bases; junction bases not matched to a gene: 7. The CDR3 has 13 amino acids. The CDR3 nucleotides read TGTGCCAGCGGGGGACAGGGTTGGTATGAGCAGTTCTTC. Translated, it gives CASGGQGWYEQFF.

There are a few counts of this clonotype. The rearrangement joins TRBV15 to TRBJ2-5, with 8 bases matching TRBD1. The CDR3 runs 16 residues. Losses at the gene ends were 1 base for V and 1 base for J; bases not matched to a gene: 5. Per germline, CDR1 LNHNV and CDR2 YYDKDF (reference sequence). For the CDR3, the DNA is TGTGCCACCAGCAGAGCTACAGGGGGAGGCCAAGAGACCCAGTACTTC. As protein: CATSRATGGGQETQYF.

This clonotype was picked up a small number of times. The chain employs TRBV20-1 and TRBJ1-2; D remains ambiguous. Germline lookup yields CDR1 DFQATT and CDR2 SNEGSKA (reference sequence). The V end lost 3 bases, the J end lost 7 bases, and 3 bases lay between the germline ends. The CDR3 runs 9 residues. The DNA for the CDR3 is TGCAGTGCTAGTACTGGCTACACCTTC. Protein product: CSASTGYTF.

This chain links TRBV6-1 with TRBJ2-2; no clear D gene. The ends were cut back, 6 bases at V and 0 bases at J, with 11 bases in the middle. Germline V gives CDR1 MNHNS, CDR2 SASEGT. This CDR3 region has 15 residues. The CDR3 here is CASRKELANTGELFF. Here the CDR3 DNA reads TGTGCCAGCAGAAAGGAACTCGCGAACACCGGGGAGCTGTTTTTT.

This clonotype has a handful of counts. This chain uses TRBV9 with TRBJ2-3; the match to TRBD2 covers 8 bases. Germline values: CDR1 SGDLS, CDR2 YYNGEE. With V trimmed by 2 bases and J by 2 bases, 7 bases remained unmatched. CDR3 size: 16 residues. The CDR3 sequence: CASSVKSGGFTDTQYF. The CDR3 bases are TGTGCCAGCAGCGTCAAAAGCGGGGGATTCACAGATACGCAGTATTTT.

In this sample, this clonotype turned up a few times. The chain uses TRBV14 and TRBJ2-3; the D gene is possibly TRBD2 (6 bases). V lost 4 bases to trimming and J lost 2 bases, with 10 bases between them. The CDR3 loop spans 14 amino acids. From germline, CDR1 is SGHDN and CDR2 FVKESK. The CDR3 region has the DNA TGTGCCAGCAGCCCGGGGGTTATCACAGATACGCAGTATTTT. Translating gives CASSPGVITDTQYF.

This clonotype was seen many times. This chain uses TRBV6-5 with TRBJ1-2; no firm D call. Germline V lookup: CDR1 MNHEY, CDR2 SVGAGI. The germline V and J ends were trimmed by 5 bases and 4 bases, with 32 bases remaining between them. The CDR3 contains 20 residues. DNA of the CDR3: TGTGCCAGCAGTAACCCCAGTGTTATAGAAACGAACACGTACCCCTATGGCTACACCTTC. Translated, it gives CASSNPSVIETNTYPYGYTF.